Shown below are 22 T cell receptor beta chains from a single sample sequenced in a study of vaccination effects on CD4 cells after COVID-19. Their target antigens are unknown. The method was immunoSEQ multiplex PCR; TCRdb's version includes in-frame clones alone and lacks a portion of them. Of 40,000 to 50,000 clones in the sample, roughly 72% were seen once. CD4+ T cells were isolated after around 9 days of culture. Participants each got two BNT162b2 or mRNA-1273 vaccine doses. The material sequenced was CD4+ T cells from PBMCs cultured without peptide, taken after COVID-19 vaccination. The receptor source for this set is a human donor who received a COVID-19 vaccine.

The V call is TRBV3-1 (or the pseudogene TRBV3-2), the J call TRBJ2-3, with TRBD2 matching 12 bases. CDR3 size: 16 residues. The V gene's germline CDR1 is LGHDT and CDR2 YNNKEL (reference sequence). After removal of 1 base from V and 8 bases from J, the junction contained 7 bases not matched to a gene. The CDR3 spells CASSQGTSGVRGTQYF. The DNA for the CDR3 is TGTGCCAGCAGCCAAGGGACTAGCGGGGTAAGGGGTACGCAGTATTTT.

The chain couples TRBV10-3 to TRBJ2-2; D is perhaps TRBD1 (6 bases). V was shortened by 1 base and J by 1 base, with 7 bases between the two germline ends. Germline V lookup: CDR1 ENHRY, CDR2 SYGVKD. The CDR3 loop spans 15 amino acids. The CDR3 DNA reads TGTGCCATCAGTGAGTTCAGGGGGAACACCGGGGAGCTGTTTTTT. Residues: CAISEFRGNTGELFF.

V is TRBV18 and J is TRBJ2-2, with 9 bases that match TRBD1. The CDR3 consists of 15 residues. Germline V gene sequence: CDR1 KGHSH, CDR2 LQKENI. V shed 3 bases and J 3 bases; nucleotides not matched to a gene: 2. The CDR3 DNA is TGTGCCAGCTCACCGGGACAGGGCGACACCGGGGAGCTGTTTTTT. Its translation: CASSPGQGDTGELFF.

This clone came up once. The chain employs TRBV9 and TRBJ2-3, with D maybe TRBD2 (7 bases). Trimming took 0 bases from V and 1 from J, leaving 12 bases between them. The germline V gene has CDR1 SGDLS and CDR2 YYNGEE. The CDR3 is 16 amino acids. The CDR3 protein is CASSVGGGRGTDTQYF. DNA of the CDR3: TGTGCCAGCAGCGTAGGGGGGGGCAGGGGCACAGATACGCAGTATTTT. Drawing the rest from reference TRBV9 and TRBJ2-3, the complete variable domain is DSGVTQTPKHLITATGQRVTLRCSPRSGDLSVYWYQQSLDQGLQFLIQYYNGEERAKGNILERFSAQQFPDLHSELNLSSLELGDSALYFCASSVGGGRGTDTQYFGPGTRLTVL.

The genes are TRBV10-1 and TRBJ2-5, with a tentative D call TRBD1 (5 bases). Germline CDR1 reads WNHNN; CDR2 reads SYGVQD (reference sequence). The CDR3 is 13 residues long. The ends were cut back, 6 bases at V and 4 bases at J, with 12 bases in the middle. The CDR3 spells CASSALRGETQYF. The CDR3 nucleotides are TGCGCCAGCAGCGCTCTAAGGGGAGAGACCCAGTACTTC.

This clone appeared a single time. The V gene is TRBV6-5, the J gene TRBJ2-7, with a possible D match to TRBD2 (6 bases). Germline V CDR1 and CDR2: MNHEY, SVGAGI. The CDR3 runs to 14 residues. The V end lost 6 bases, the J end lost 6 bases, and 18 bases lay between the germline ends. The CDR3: CASRPPTGVGEQYF. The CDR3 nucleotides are TGTGCCAGCAGGCCCCCTACGGGGGTGGGCGAGCAGTACTTC.

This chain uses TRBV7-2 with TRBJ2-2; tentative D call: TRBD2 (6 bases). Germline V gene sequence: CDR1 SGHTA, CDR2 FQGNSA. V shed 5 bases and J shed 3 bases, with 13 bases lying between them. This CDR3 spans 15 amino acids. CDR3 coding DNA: TGTGCCAGCAGCCAGATGGGACTCCACACCGGGGAGCTGTTTTTT. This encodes CASSQMGLHTGELFF. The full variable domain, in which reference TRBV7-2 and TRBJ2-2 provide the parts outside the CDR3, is GAGVSQSPSNKVTEKGKDVELRCDPISGHTALYWYRQSLGQGLEFLIYFQGNSAPDKSGLPSDRFSAERTGGSVSTLTIQRTQQEDSAVYLCASSQMGLHTGELFFGEGSRLTVL.

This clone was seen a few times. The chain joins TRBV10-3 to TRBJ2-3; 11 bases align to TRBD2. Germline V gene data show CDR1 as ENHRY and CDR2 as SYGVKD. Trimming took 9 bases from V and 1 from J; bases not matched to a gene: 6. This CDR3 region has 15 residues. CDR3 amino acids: CAMGGTSGGTDTQYF. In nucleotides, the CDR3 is TGTGCCATGGGAGGGACTAGCGGAGGCACAGATACGCAGTATTTT.

Here the CDR3 reads CASSLGFGAGTSYEQYF. The DNA of the CDR3 is TGTGCCAGCAGTTTAGGGTTTGGGGCAGGGACATCTTACGAGCAGTACTTC. This chain joins TRBV27 and TRBJ2-7; TRBD1 might be the D (6 bases). The CDR3 is 17 amino acids. The V and J ends lost 2 bases and 4 bases respectively, with 21 bases between them. CDR1 and CDR2 (germline): MNHEY, SMNVEV (reference sequence).

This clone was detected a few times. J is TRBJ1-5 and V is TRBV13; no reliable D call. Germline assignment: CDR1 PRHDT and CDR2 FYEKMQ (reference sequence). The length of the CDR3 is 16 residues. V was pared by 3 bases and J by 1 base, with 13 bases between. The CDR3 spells CASSFSSLKSNQPQHF. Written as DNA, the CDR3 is TGTGCCAGCAGCTTCTCGAGCCTCAAGAGCAATCAGCCCCAGCATTTT.

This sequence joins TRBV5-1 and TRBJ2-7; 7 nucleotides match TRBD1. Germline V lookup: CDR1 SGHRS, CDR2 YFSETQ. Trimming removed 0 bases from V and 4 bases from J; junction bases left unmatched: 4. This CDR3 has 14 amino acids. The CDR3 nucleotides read TGCGCCAGCAGCTTGGATCCCAGGGGGTACGAGCAGTACTTC. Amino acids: CASSLDPRGYEQYF.

For the CDR3, the DNA is TGCGCCAGCAGCTTGGGGAGGGGGGAGGGTGAGCAGTTCTTC. Its protein product is CASSLGRGEGEQFF. The chain carries TRBV5-1 and TRBJ2-1; D is possibly TRBD2 (7 bases). The V gene lost 0 bases and the J gene lost 9 bases, with 13 bases spanning the gap. The CDR3 consists of 14 residues. Per the germline V gene, CDR1 is SGHRS and CDR2 is YFSETQ.

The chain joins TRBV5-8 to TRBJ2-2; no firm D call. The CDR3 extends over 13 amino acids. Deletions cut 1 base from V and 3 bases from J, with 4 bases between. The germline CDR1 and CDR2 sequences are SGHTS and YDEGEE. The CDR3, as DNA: TGTGCCAGCAGCTTGACCTACACCGGGGAGCTGTTTTTT. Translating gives CASSLTYTGELFF.

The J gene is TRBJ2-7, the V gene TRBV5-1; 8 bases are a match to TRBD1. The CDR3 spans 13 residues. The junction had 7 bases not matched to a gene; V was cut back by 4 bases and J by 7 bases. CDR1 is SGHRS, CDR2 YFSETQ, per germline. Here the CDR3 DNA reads TGCGCCAGCAGCAAGGACAGGGTAGGGGAGCAGTACTTC. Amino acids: CASSKDRVGEQYF. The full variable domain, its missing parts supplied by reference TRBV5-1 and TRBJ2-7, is KAGVTQTPRYLIKTRGQQVTLSCSPISGHRSVSWYQQTPGQGLQFLFEYFSETQRNKGNFPGRFSGRQFSNSRSEMNVSTLELGDSALYLCASSKDRVGEQYFGPGTRLTVT.

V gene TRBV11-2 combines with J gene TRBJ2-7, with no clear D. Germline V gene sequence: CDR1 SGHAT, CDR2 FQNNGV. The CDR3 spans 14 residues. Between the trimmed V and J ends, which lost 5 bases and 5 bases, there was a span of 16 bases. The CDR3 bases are TGTGCCAGCAGCCCCCCTCTTTCCTTCCACGAGCAGTACTTC. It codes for CASSPPLSFHEQYF.

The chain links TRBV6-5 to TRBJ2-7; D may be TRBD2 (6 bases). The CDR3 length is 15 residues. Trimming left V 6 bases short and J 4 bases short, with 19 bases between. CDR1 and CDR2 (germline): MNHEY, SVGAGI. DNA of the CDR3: TGTGCCAGCAGACCCGGGACGGCGGGATCTTACGAGCAGTACTTC. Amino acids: CASRPGTAGSYEQYF.

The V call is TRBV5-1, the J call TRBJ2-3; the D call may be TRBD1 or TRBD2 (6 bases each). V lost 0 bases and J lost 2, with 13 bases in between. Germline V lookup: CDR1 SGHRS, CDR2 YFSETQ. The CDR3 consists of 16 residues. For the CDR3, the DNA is TGCGCCAGCAGCTTGGCCGGGGGCGGACACACAGATACGCAGTATTTT. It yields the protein CASSLAGGGHTDTQYF.

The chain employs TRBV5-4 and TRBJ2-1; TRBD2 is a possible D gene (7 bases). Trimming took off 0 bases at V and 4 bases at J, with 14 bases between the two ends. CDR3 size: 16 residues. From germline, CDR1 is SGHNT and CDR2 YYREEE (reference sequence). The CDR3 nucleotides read TGTGCCAGCAGCTTGGATGGGGGGGCTACTTACAATGAGCAGTTCTTC. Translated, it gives CASSLDGGATYNEQFF.

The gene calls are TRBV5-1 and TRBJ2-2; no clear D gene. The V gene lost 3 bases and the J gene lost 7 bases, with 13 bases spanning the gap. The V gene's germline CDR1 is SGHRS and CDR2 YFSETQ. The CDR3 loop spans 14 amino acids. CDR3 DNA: TGCGCCAGCAGCTGGAACATGGGGAACGGGGAGCTGTTTTTT. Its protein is CASSWNMGNGELFF.

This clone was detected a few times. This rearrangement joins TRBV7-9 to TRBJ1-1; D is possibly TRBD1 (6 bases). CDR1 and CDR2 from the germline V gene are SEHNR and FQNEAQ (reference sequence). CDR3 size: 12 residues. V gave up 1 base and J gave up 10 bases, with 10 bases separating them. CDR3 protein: CASSLDREGAFF. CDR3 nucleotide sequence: TGTGCCAGCAGCTTAGACAGGGAAGGAGCTTTCTTT.

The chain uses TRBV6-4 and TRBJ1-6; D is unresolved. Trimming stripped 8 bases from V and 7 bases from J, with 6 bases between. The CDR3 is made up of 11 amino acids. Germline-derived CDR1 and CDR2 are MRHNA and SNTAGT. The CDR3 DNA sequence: TGTGCCAGCTCCGCGAATTCACCCCTCCACTTT. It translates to CASSANSPLHF.

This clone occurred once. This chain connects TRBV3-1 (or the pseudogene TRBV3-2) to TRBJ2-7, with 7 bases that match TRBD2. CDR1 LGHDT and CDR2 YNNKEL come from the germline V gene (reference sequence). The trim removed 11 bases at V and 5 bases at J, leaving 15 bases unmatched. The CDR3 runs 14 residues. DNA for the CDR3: TGTGCCGCTGGAAGAGGCGGGAGTTTCCACGAGCAGTACTTC. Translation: CAAGRGGSFHEQYF.